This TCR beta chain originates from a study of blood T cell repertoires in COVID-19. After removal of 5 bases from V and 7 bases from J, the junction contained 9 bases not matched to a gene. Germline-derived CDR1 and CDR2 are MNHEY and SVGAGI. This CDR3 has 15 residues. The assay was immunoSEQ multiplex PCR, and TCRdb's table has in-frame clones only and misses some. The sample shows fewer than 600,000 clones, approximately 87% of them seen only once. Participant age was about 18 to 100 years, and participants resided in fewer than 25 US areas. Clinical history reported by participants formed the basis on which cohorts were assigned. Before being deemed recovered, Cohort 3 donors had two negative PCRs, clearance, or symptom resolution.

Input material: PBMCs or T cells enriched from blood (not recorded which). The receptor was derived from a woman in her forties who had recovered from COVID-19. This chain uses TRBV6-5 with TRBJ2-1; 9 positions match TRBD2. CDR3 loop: CASSLAGIGKNEQFF. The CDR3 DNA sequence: TGTGCCAGCAGTCTAGCGGGAATTGGTAAGAATGAGCAGTTCTTC.